Following are 12 T cell receptor beta chains from one sample sequenced in a study of blood T cell repertoires in COVID-19. The table came from immunoSEQ multiplex PCR; TCRdb's copy has only in-frame clones and leaves some out. There are around 180,000 clones in the sample; over 75% occur only once, and roughly 18% lies in the top ten. Input material: peripheral blood. The receptor source for this set is a person aged 65 to 79 with COVID-19, enrolled during active disease.

The chain employs TRBV28 and TRBJ1-5; D gene ambiguous. The CDR3 is 16 amino acids. The V gene lost 2 bases and the J gene lost 0 bases, with 11 bases spanning the gap. Germline lookup yields CDR1 MDHEN and CDR2 SYDVKM. This CDR3 is CASSLQASYSNQPQHF. The CDR3 region has the DNA TGTGCCAGCAGTTTACAGGCAAGCTATAGCAATCAGCCCCAGCATTTT.

The chain is built from TRBV5-1 and TRBJ1-2; TRBD1 agrees at 9 bases. CDR1 is SGHRS, CDR2 YFSETQ, per germline. This CDR3 has 18 residues. V lost 0 bases, J lost 0 bases, and 9 bases stayed unmatched. The CDR3 is CASSLEWTGVSSNYGYTF. The CDR3 nucleotides read TGCGCCAGCAGCTTGGAGTGGACAGGGGTGTCATCTAACTATGGCTACACCTTC.

The V gene is TRBV5-4, the J gene TRBJ2-1; 7 bases map to TRBD2. This CDR3 is 15 amino acids long. After removal of 4 bases from V and 2 bases from J, the junction contained 6 bases not matched to a gene. CDR1 and CDR2 (germline): SGHNT, YYREEE (reference sequence). Written as DNA, the CDR3 is TGTGCCAGCAGCACCCCCGGGAGGACCTACAATGAGCAGTTCTTC. Translated, it gives CASSTPGRTYNEQFF. The full variable domain, completed using reference TRBV5-4 and TRBJ2-1, is ETGVTQSPTHLIKTRGQQVTLRCSSQSGHNTVSWYQQALGQGPQFIFQYYREEENGRGNFPPRFSGLQFPNYSSELNVNALELDDSALYLCASSTPGRTYNEQFFGPGTRLTVL.

The chain recombines TRBV10-1 with TRBJ2-3, with 9 bases lining up with TRBD2. Looked up from germline, CDR1 is WNHNN and CDR2 is SYGVQD (reference sequence). The ends lost 4 bases at V and 6 bases at J; junction bases unmatched: 8. The CDR3 totals 15 residues. In DNA form, the CDR3 reads TGCGCCAGCAGTGGCTTAGCGGGAGTGGTTGATACGCAGTATTTT. It encodes CASSGLAGVVDTQYF.

A remark on this clone: Within the sample, other DNA sequences also encode this same CDR3. This chain joins TRBV3-1 (or the pseudogene TRBV3-2) and TRBJ2-1; D not resolved. V lost 2 bases and J lost 6, with 5 bases in between. This CDR3 has 12 amino acids. The germline V gene has CDR1 LGHDT and CDR2 YNNKEL (reference sequence). The CDR3 sequence is CASSQSSNEQFF. The DNA of the CDR3 is TGTGCCAGCAGCCAATCTAGCAATGAGCAGTTCTTC.

Only a few counts were recorded for this clone. The chain is built from TRBV6-6 and TRBJ2-7; weak D call: TRBD2 (7 bases). The ends were cut back, 8 bases at V and 0 bases at J, with 17 bases in the middle. The CDR3 is 15 residues long. The germline CDR1 and CDR2 sequences are MNHNY and SVGAGI (reference sequence). CDR3 sequence (DNA): TGTGCCAGCGGGTTAGGGGGGGATGGCTCCTACGAGCAGTACTTC. The encoded protein is CASGLGGDGSYEQYF.

This clone was observed once. The rearrangement uses TRBV28 and TRBJ1-5; TRBD1 might be the D (5 bases). The CDR3 extends over 15 amino acids. V shed 2 bases and J shed 3 bases, with 11 bases lying between them. In germline, CDR1 is MDHEN, CDR2 SYDVKM. CDR3 residues: CASSLGPGLNQPQHF. The CDR3 DNA is TGTGCCAGCAGTTTAGGTCCGGGACTCAATCAGCCCCAGCATTTT.

This clone has more than one count but fewer than ten. This chain connects TRBV7-2 to TRBJ1-1; a weak D match, TRBD1 (5 bases). CDR3 size: 15 residues. V lost 2 bases, J lost 4 bases, and 14 bases lay in between. Germline-derived CDR1 and CDR2 are SGHTA and FQGNSA. CDR3 sequence reads: CASSLNQGMGTEAFF. The CDR3 region has the DNA TGTGCCAGCAGCTTAAACCAGGGCATGGGCACTGAAGCTTTCTTT.

This clone is a singleton in its sample. The chain employs TRBV29-1 and TRBJ1-2; 8 bases agree with TRBD1. The length of the CDR3 is 11 residues. The V segment lost 6 bases and the J segment 5 bases; nucleotides outside the gene matches: 2. The germline gives CDR1 SQVTM, CDR2 ANQGSEA. The CDR3 spells CSVGQGYGYTF. CDR3 bases: TGCAGCGTCGGACAGGGTTATGGCTACACCTTC.

The V gene is TRBV28, the J gene TRBJ1-1, with a tentative D call TRBD1 (6 bases). Trimming removed 5 bases from V and 0 bases from J, with 19 bases in between. CDR1 is MDHEN and CDR2 is SYDVKM in the germline V gene. CDR3 length: 17 amino acids. This CDR3 is CASSPGGAPTMNTEAFF. CDR3 nucleotide sequence: TGTGCCAGCAGTCCGGGGGGGGCCCCCACAATGAACACTGAAGCTTTCTTT. Drawing the rest from reference TRBV28 and TRBJ1-1, the complete variable domain is DVKVTQSSRYLVKRTGEKVFLECVQDMDHENMFWYRQDPGLGLRLIYFSYDVKMKEKGDIPEGYSVSREKKERFSLILESASTNQTSMYLCASSPGGAPTMNTEAFFGQGTRLTVV.

The chain has TRBV29-1 and TRBJ2-7; TRBD1 matches 8 bases. Germline values: CDR1 SQVTM, CDR2 ANQGSEA. The CDR3 contains 12 residues. V was clipped by 4 bases and J by 4 bases; unmatched bases: 3. CDR3 protein: CSVGQGAYEQYF. CDR3 nucleotides: TGCAGCGTTGGGCAGGGGGCTTACGAGCAGTACTTC.

The chain couples TRBV24-1 to TRBJ1-2; TRBD1 matches 7 bases. The CDR3 sequence is 15 residues long. The germline V gene encodes CDR1 KGHDR and CDR2 SFDVKD. V was clipped by 5 bases and J by 7 bases; unmatched bases: 12. The CDR3 nucleotides read TGTGCCACCAGTGGCACGTCCCGGGACAGTGTTGGCTACACCTTC. This sequence encodes CATSGTSRDSVGYTF.